This entry is about one T cell receptor (beta chain). Antigen: not known. Trimming removed 1 base at V and 4 bases at J, with 9 bases between. Germline V gives CDR1 SGHAT, CDR2 FQNNGV. This CDR3 spans 14 amino acids. TCRdb's table, derived via immunoSEQ multiplex PCR, lists solely in-frame clones and lacks some. The data hold 20,000 to 25,000 clones, with roughly 72% observed a single time. This sample is drawn from a study of CD4 T cells in relation to SARS-CoV-2 and coronaviruses. At the level of the study: No peptide or an HIV-1 Nef peptide pool served as negative control.

The unexposed donors gave CD4+ T cells in about 2011-2019, prior to COVID-19. Isolation of CD4+ T cells took place after about 10 days in culture. The clonotype comes from a human donor in good health. The chain combines TRBV11-2 with TRBJ2-3, with a possible D match to TRBD1 (5 bases). The source material was CD4+ T cells from PBMCs, cultured in vitro. CDR3 nucleotides: TGTGCCAGCAGCTTAGGGGGCGGCCCAGATACGCAGTATTTT. Its protein is CASSLGGGPDTQYF.